A selection of T cell receptor beta chains follows, all from one sample in a study of blood T cell repertoires in COVID-19. The table came from immunoSEQ multiplex PCR; TCRdb's copy has only in-frame clones and leaves some out. The sample shows around 100,000 clones, 75% to 90% of them seen only once. Material for sequencing was peripheral blood. Source of these receptors: a woman in her sixties or seventies with COVID-19, enrolled during active disease. Both conserved end residues are part of each CDR3. Fields, in order: clone size, V gene, J gene, D gene, CDR3 DNA, CDR3 protein. A D gene is named only where the DNA matches it firmly. Where a row states a size, it is once, few, many or the class of an expanded clone; other rows omit it.

.	TRBV19	TRBJ1-5	TRBD1	TGTGCCAGTAGGGGGACAGGGTCCCAGCCCCAGCATTTT	CASRGTGSQPQHF
.	TRBV7-2	TRBJ2-3	TRBD2	TGTGCCAGCAGCCGCGGACTAGCGGGGGTAGATACGCAGTATTTT	CASSRGLAGVDTQYF
.	TRBV7-3	TRBJ1-1	.	TGTGCCAGCAGCAAAACGGTGAACACTGAAGCTTTCTTT	CASSKTVNTEAFF
.	TRBV2	TRBJ1-2	.	TGTGCCAGCAGCCCCAGGCCCCTGGCAGGTGCTTCAGGTGGCTACACCTTC	CASSPRPLAGASGGYTF
few	TRBV4-2	TRBJ1-1	TRBD1	TGTGCCAGCAGCCAAGCACCCGGGACAGGGAAGAACACTGAAGCTTTCTTT	CASSQAPGTGKNTEAFF
.	TRBV5-1	TRBJ1-6	.	TGCGCCAGCAGCTTCTCCTCCTATAATTCACCCCTCCACTTT	CASSFSSYNSPLHF
.	TRBV6-6	TRBJ2-5	TRBD1	TGTGCCAGCAGTCCCCTATCGACAGGGGTAGGGCAAGAGACCCAGTACTTC	CASSPLSTGVGQETQYF
.	TRBV11-1	TRBJ1-1	.	TGTGCCAGCAGCTTACTTTTAGGGGTGAACACTGAAGCTTTCTTT	CASSLLLGVNTEAFF
.	TRBV19	TRBJ1-2	.	TGTGCCAGTAGTGACCGAGGGTATGGCTACACCTTC	CASSDRGYGYTF
.	TRBV21-1	TRBJ2-6	.	TGTGCCAGCAGCAAAGTGCGGGAGGGACAGTTATTCTCTGGGGCCAACGTCCTGACTTTC	CASSKVREGQLFSGANVLTF
.	TRBV11-2	TRBJ2-7	.	TGTGCCAGCTGCGGGGGCGCGGATCACGAGCAGTACTTC	CASCGGADHEQYF
.	TRBV6-5	TRBJ1-5	.	TGTGCCAGCAGCCGACAGGTCAATCAGCCCCAGCATTTT	CASSRQVNQPQHF
.	TRBV28	TRBJ2-7	.	TGTGCCAGCAGCCCCCCCGTAGACGAGCAGTACTTC	CASSPPVDEQYF
.	TRBV5-1	TRBJ2-7	TRBD2	TGCGCCAGCAGCGGGGGACTAGCGGGGGCCTCCACATTCTACGAGCAGTACTTC	CASSGGLAGASTFYEQYF
.	TRBV30	TRBJ1-3	.	TGTGCCTGGAGTCCCACTGGAAACACCATATATTTT	CAWSPTGNTIYF
.	TRBV5-4	TRBJ2-3	TRBD2	TGTGCCAGCCTCCTCGATGCGGGGGGGGGAGATACGCAGTATTTT	CASLLDAGGGDTQYF
few	TRBV7-2	TRBJ1-5	.	TGTGCCAGCAGCAGAGACAGCTTCAATCAGCCCCAGCATTTT	CASSRDSFNQPQHF
.	TRBV7-8	TRBJ2-3	TRBD2	TGTGCCAGCAGCTTAGTCGGAGCTAGCGGGGGAGATACGCAGTATTTT	CASSLVGASGGDTQYF
.	TRBV28	TRBJ2-3	.	TGTGCCAGCAGTTTCGCGGTCCCTAGCACAGATACGCAGTATTTT	CASSFAVPSTDTQYF
.	TRBV4-1	TRBJ2-7	TRBD1	TGCGCCAGCAGACGGGACAGGGACTCCGCCGAGCAGTACTTC	CASRRDRDSAEQYF
.	TRBV2	TRBJ1-2	TRBD1	TGTGCCAGCAGCCCGGGACAGGGGGCGGTCGGCTATGGCTACACCTTC	CASSPGQGAVGYGYTF
once	TRBV5-1	TRBJ2-5	TRBD2	TGCGCCAGCAGCCTTGGACTAGCGGGGAGACAAGAGACCCAGTACTTC	CASSLGLAGRQETQYF
few	TRBV28	TRBJ2-1	TRBD1	TGTGCCAGCAGTCTGAGAGGATACAGGGGGTTAGGCAATGAGCAGTTCTTC	CASSLRGYRGLGNEQFF
.	TRBV10-3	TRBJ2-7	TRBD1	TGTGCCATCAGTTCCACAGGGGGCGCAAGTCTCCACGAGCAGTACTTC	CAISSTGGASLHEQYF
.	TRBV2	TRBJ1-2	TRBD1	TGTGCCAGGACAGGGGGGGGCTATGGCTACACCTTC	CARTGGGYGYTF
.	TRBV5-4	TRBJ2-5	TRBD2	TGTGCCAGCAGCTTGGCCTCTAGCGGGGGGGTTCGAGAGACCCAGTACTTC	CASSLASSGGVRETQYF
.	TRBV10-3	TRBJ1-2	.	TGTGCCATCAGTGTACAACAGTATGGCTACACCTTC	CAISVQQYGYTF
.	TRBV7-8	TRBJ2-7	TRBD2	TGTGCCAGCAGCACCGGGGGAGCGGGGGACCCCTACGAGCAGTACTTC	CASSTGGAGDPYEQYF
.	TRBV5-1	TRBJ2-2	.	TGCGCCAGCAGACGAGCCGGGACAAACACCGGGGAGCTGTTTTTT	CASRRAGTNTGELFF
.	TRBV4-1	TRBJ2-3	.	TGCGCCAGCAGAAAGCAGGGTAGCACAGATACGCAGTATTTT	CASRKQGSTDTQYF
.	TRBV10-1	TRBJ2-3	TRBD2	TGCGCCAGCGCGGCTAGCGGTGTCACAGATACGCAGTATTTT	CASAASGVTDTQYF
.	TRBV15	TRBJ2-3	.	TGTGCCACCAGCAGAGGGACAGAGAGGACAGATACGCAGTATTTT	CATSRGTERTDTQYF
.	TRBV27	TRBJ1-2	.	TGTGCCAGCAGTTACAGGAACAACTATGGCTACACCTTC	CASSYRNNYGYTF
.	TRBV10-3	TRBJ2-3	.	TGTGCCATCAGTGAGTCGGAACAGGGTACAGATACGCAGTATTTT	CAISESEQGTDTQYF
.	TRBV6-6	TRBJ1-2	.	TGTGCCAGCAGTTACTCGGTGACAGTTAACTATGGCTACACCTTC	CASSYSVTVNYGYTF
once	TRBV2	TRBJ2-7	TRBD2	TGTGCCAGCGGGCGATCAGGACTAGCGGGGAACGAGCAGTACTTC	CASGRSGLAGNEQYF
.	TRBV3-1/TRBV3-2	TRBJ1-6	.	TGTGCCAGCAGCCAAGAAGGACACATGGGATTACTCTCCTATAATTCACCCCTCCACTTT	CASSQEGHMGLLSYNSPLHF
once	TRBV27	TRBJ2-7	TRBD1	TGTGCCAGCAGTTTAGGGACAGGGGGCGAGCAGTACTTC	CASSLGTGGEQYF
.	TRBV7-9	TRBJ2-3	.	TGTGCCAGCAGGCCCACTAGCCTGGATACGCAGTATTTT	CASRPTSLDTQYF
.	TRBV10-3	TRBJ2-1	TRBD2	TGTGCCATCAGTGAGTCTGAGACTAGCGCAGACAATGAGCAGTTCTTC	CAISESETSADNEQFF
.	TRBV7-2	TRBJ1-2	.	TGTGCCAGCAGCTTAGCTCGGACCTTCGGGGCCCGGGGGTCGAGCGACACCTTC	CASSLARTFGARGSSDTF
.	TRBV9	TRBJ2-1	.	TGTGCCAGCAGCCCCTTGGGGGGGGCTTACAATGAGCAGTTCTTC	CASSPLGGAYNEQFF
.	TRBV10-3	TRBJ1-6	TRBD1	TGTGCCATCAGTGCCGGGACAGTCAATTCACCCCTCCACTTT	CAISAGTVNSPLHF
.	TRBV7-9	TRBJ2-1	.	TGTGCCAGCAGTTCCAGGCCAAGCTCCTACAATGAGCAGTTCTTC	CASSSRPSSYNEQFF
.	TRBV7-3	TRBJ2-1	TRBD2	TGTGCCAGCAGCCCCCTGACTAGCGGGGATTACAATGAGCAGTTCTTC	CASSPLTSGDYNEQFF
.	TRBV7-9	TRBJ2-1	TRBD2	TGTGCCAGCAGCCCAAGGGGACTAGCGGGGCCCTACAATGAGCAGTTCTTC	CASSPRGLAGPYNEQFF
.	TRBV19	TRBJ1-5	.	TGTGCCAGTAGCTACAGGGTTCAGCCCCAGCATTTT	CASSYRVQPQHF
.	TRBV4-2	TRBJ2-1	TRBD2	TGTGCCAGCAGCCCCGCAATGGGACTAGCGGACCTAAATGGGCAGTTCTTC	CASSPAMGLADLNGQFF
few	TRBV3-1/TRBV3-2	TRBJ1-1	TRBD1	TGTGCCAGCATTGGGACAGGGGGCACTGAAGCTTTCTTT	CASIGTGGTEAFF
once	TRBV9	TRBJ2-7	.	TGTGCCAGCAGCGTAGGTGACGGGTCCCCGAACGAGCAGTACTTC	CASSVGDGSPNEQYF
.	TRBV29-1	TRBJ1-1	TRBD1	TGCAGCGTTGAAGGCCCGGGACAGGAAGCTTTCTTT	CSVEGPGQEAFF